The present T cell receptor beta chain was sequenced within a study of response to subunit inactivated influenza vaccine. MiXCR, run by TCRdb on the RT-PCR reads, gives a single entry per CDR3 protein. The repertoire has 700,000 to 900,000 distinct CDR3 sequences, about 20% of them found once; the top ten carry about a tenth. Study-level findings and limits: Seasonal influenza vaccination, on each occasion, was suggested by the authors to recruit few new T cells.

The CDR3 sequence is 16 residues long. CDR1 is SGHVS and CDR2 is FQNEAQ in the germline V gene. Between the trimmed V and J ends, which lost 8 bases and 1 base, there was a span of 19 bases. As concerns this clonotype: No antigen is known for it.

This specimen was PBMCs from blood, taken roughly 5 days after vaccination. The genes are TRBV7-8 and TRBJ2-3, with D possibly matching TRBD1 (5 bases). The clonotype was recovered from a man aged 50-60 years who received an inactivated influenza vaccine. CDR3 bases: TGTGCCAGCCTCTCGGCTGGGGCTGTCCGCACAGATACGCAGTATTTT. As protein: CASLSAGAVRTDTQYF.